These 17 T cell receptor beta chains share one sample of origin, sequenced in a study of post-analysis software for immune sequencing data. Overall study results and limits: Five or six TRBV segments, TRBV5-6, TRBV5-1 and TRBV20-1 among them, were found more frequent in patients than controls.

Presence of unique molecular identifiers characterized the TCR beta cDNA libraries. MiXCR was run by TCRdb on the PCR reads, yielding one entry per CDR3 protein. The table shows 820,000 or so distinct CDR3 sequences, with under 70% occurring only once. These TCRs are of unknown antigen specificity. Input material: blood. The receptors derive from a girl aged 10 to 17 with multiple sclerosis.

This sequence joins TRBV7-6 and TRBJ2-7; 11 bases line up with TRBD1. With V trimmed by 1 base and J by 6 bases, 8 bases remained unmatched. Germline V lookup: CDR1 SGHVS, CDR2 FNYEAQ. The CDR3 is 16 amino acids. The CDR3: CASSLGTGTGGTEQYF. CDR3 DNA sequence: TGTGCCAGCAGCTTAGGCACCGGGACAGGGGGTACCGAGCAGTACTTC.

The chain has TRBV13 and TRBJ2-7; a weak D match, TRBD2 (5 bases). CDR1 and CDR2 from the germline V gene are PRHDT and FYEKMQ (reference sequence). This CDR3 is 15 amino acids long. Trimming took off 5 bases at V and 2 bases at J, with 16 bases between the two ends. This chain's CDR3 is CASSVRTLPPYEQYF. The CDR3 DNA follows: TGTGCCAGCAGCGTACGGACTCTCCCGCCCTACGAGCAGTACTTC. The variable domain in full, with the rest retrieved from reference TRBV13 and TRBJ2-7, is AAGVIQSPRHLIKEKRETATLKCYPIPRHDTVYWYQQGPGQDPQFLISFYEKMQSDKGSIPDRFSAQQFSDYHSELNMSSLELGDSALYFCASSVRTLPPYEQYFGPGTRLTVT.

This clonotype occurred many times. The chain has TRBV29-1 and TRBJ2-5; D not resolved. CDR1 and CDR2 from the germline V gene are SQVTM and ANQGSEA. V was clipped by 2 bases and J by 1 base, with 2 bases between them. This CDR3 is 11 amino acids long. Here the CDR3 reads CSVEPQETQYF. The CDR3 region has the DNA TGCAGCGTTGAACCCCAAGAGACCCAGTACTTC.

This chain connects TRBV20-1 to TRBJ2-5; no firm D call. The J call may be mistaken, given a closer DNA end match to TRBJ2-7. From germline, CDR1 is DFQATT and CDR2 SNEGSKA (reference sequence). The CDR3 totals 13 residues. The CDR3 sequence: CSARAPVLYEQYF. The CDR3 region has the DNA TGCAGTGCTAGAGCCCCCGTGCTGTACGAGCAGTACTTC.

The V and J genes are TRBV15 and TRBJ2-3; 7 nucleotides match TRBD2. Losses at the gene ends were 3 bases for V and 2 bases for J; bases not matched to a gene: 8. Germline V gene lookup returns CDR1 LNHNV and CDR2 YYDKDF (reference sequence). The CDR3 sequence is 16 residues long. CDR3 nucleotides: TGTGCCACCAGCAGCGTACTAGCGTATATCACAGATACGCAGTATTTT. Translating gives CATSSVLAYITDTQYF.

The CDR3 DNA is TGTGCCAGCAGCGTAGGACTTCTAATCCATGAGCAGTTCTTC. Its protein is CASSVGLLIHEQFF. The chain has TRBV9 and TRBJ2-1; D not resolved. There are 14 residues in the CDR3. Germline V gene sequence: CDR1 SGDLS, CDR2 YYNGEE. Deletions cut 0 bases from V and 8 bases from J, with 12 bases between.

This chain connects TRBV3-1 to TRBJ1-5; D possibly corresponds to TRBD1 (6 bases). Germline assignment: CDR1 LGHDT and CDR2 YNNKEL (reference sequence). This CDR3 is built from 15 residues. V was cut by 6 bases and J by 5 bases, with 17 bases left in between. For the CDR3, the DNA is TGTGCCAGCAGTCCCAAAGGGGGGATCGATCAGCCCCAGCATTTT. It specifies CASSPKGGIDQPQHF.

The V gene is TRBV2, the J gene TRBJ2-3; 14 bases align to TRBD2. This CDR3 is 15 amino acids long. Germline CDR1 SNHLY, CDR2 FYNNEI. V was clipped by 8 bases and J by 3 bases; unmatched bases: 4. Here the CDR3 reads CASQGLAGETDTQYF. Written as DNA, the CDR3 is TGTGCCAGCCAGGGACTAGCGGGAGAAACAGATACGCAGTATTTT.

The genes are TRBV20-1 and TRBJ2-3; possibly TRBD1 or TRBD2 for D (5 bases each). V was cut by 0 bases and J by 2 bases, with 12 bases left in between. The germline V gene has CDR1 DFQATT and CDR2 SNEGSKA (reference sequence). CDR3 length: 15 residues. The CDR3 sequence is CSARERGAATDTQYF. The CDR3 DNA reads TGCAGTGCTAGAGAGAGGGGAGCGGCCACAGATACGCAGTATTTT.

The chain joins TRBV5-1 to TRBJ2-3; D unresolved. CDR3 length: 15 residues. Germline lookup yields CDR1 SGHRS and CDR2 YFSETQ. The V and J ends lost 4 bases and 3 bases respectively, with 15 bases between them. In DNA, the CDR3 is TGCGCCAGCAGCCCGGCTGGTCTCCTGACAGATACGCAGTATTTT. This gives the protein CASSPAGLLTDTQYF. The full variable domain, completed using reference TRBV5-1 and TRBJ2-3, is KAGVTQTPRYLIKTRGQQVTLSCSPISGHRSVSWYQQTPGQGLQFLFEYFSETQRNKGNFPGRFSGRQFSNSRSEMNVSTLELGDSALYLCASSPAGLLTDTQYFGPGTRLTVL.

The genes are TRBV5-1 and TRBJ2-7; 7 bases line up with TRBD1. The CDR3 consists of 15 residues. Germline trimming cut 4 bases from V and 3 bases from J; bases unmatched to any gene: 10. The germline V gene encodes CDR1 SGHRS and CDR2 YFSETQ. CDR3: CASSLLSGQFYEQYF. DNA of the CDR3: TGCGCCAGCAGCCTGCTCTCGGGACAGTTCTACGAGCAGTACTTC.

The chain combines TRBV5-1 with TRBJ1-1; 7 positions agree with TRBD1. The CDR3 totals 14 residues. With 2 bases clipped from V and 8 bases from J, the junction kept 9 bases outside the gene matches. Germline V gene data show CDR1 as SGHRS and CDR2 as YFSETQ. CDR3 DNA sequence: TGCGCCAGCAGCTTTAGGGGGACCAGGGGGGAAGCTTTCTTT. This codes for CASSFRGTRGEAFF.

This clonotype was observed once. The chain uses TRBV20-1 and TRBJ1-5, with D maybe TRBD1 (5 bases). This CDR3 has 15 amino acids. Trimming pared 3 bases from V and 5 bases from J, leaving 17 bases between. CDR1 is DFQATT and CDR2 is SNEGSKA in the germline V gene (reference sequence). The CDR3 nucleotides read TGCAGTGCTAGGAGAGGTTGGGGGGTTGATCAGCCCCAGCATTTT. This translates into CSARRGWGVDQPQHF.

The chain employs TRBV6-1 and TRBJ2-7; 7 nucleotides agree with TRBD2. The germline V gene encodes CDR1 MNHNS and CDR2 SASEGT. The CDR3 covers 13 residues. J lost 0 bases, V lost 7 bases, and 3 bases had no gene match. The DNA of the CDR3 is TGTGCCAGCAAAAGCGGGGACTCCTACGAGCAGTACTTC. Its protein product is CASKSGDSYEQYF.

The chain recombines TRBV5-1 with TRBJ2-3; 7 nucleotides match TRBD2. The V segment lost 4 bases and the J segment 10 bases; nucleotides outside the gene matches: 6. CDR3 length: 12 amino acids. Looked up from germline, CDR1 is SGHRS and CDR2 is YFSETQ. In DNA form, the CDR3 reads TGCGCCAGCAGCCATGGACTAGGCGCGCAGTATTTT. This encodes CASSHGLGAQYF.

There are a few counts of this clonotype. V usage is TRBV7-9 and J usage is TRBJ2-1; 7 nucleotides agree with TRBD2. The CDR3 is made up of 17 amino acids. V trimming: 7 bases; J trimming: 2 bases; junction bases outside the gene matches: 14. Germline V gene data show CDR1 as SEHNR and CDR2 as FQNEAQ (reference sequence). CDR3 sequence reads: CASTKLELARPYNEQFF. For the CDR3, the DNA is TGTGCCAGCACCAAATTGGAACTAGCGAGACCCTACAATGAGCAGTTCTTC.

The chain uses TRBV29-1 and TRBJ1-2; tentative D call: TRBD1 (5 bases). The V end lost 6 bases, the J end lost 1 base, and 6 bases lay between the germline ends. The germline V gene encodes CDR1 SQVTM and CDR2 ANQGSEA. The CDR3 runs 11 residues. The CDR3 loop reads CSVQGNYGYTF. In DNA, the CDR3 is TGCAGCGTGCAGGGTAACTATGGCTACACCTTC.